This TCR beta chain emerged from a study of T cells after yellow fever vaccination (dated by TCRdb to about 2019). At the level of the whole study: Libraries from fractions with low cell numbers were prepared with the SMART-Seq v4 Ultra Low Input RNA kit. Two healthy male donors made up the cohort, one aged 18 to 30 years and the other aged 30 to 40 years. To follow T-cell clones before and after primary and booster YFV17D yellow fever vaccination, bulk TCR alpha and beta repertoires were sequenced over time. Blood was drawn at multiple timepoints before and after primary and secondary immunization, with bulk PBMC replicates and cell subsets isolated. Beyond this particular receptor, the publication reports: Only a couple of donors were included in the study, so the extent to which the findings can be generalized is limited. The secondary T-cell response was found to be weaker but faster than the primary response, with a peak reached on day 5 rather than on day 15. A small share of clonotypes occurred in both CD4 and CD8 compartments, likely arising from convergent recombination. FACS-sorted repertoires could contain abundant contaminating clonotypes from the bulk population, so computational filtering was required. Most clones expanded after primary vaccination were re-detected after the booster (about 96% of CD4 and around nine tenths of CD8), suggesting broad memory maintenance.

Via the germline V gene, CDR1 is SGHRS and CDR2 YFSETQ. The CDR3 spans 13 residues, from the cysteine through the phenylalanine. Only CDR3 DNA remains: 39 bases, in frame from the first base. The germline ends are 9 bases apart after V is trimmed by 0 bases and J by 5 bases. As regards this clonotype: Its antigen is currently not known. One base away there is no much larger clone; base qualities are not given.

Synthesis of TCR cDNA relied on 5'RACE template switching, a step that introduced a universal primer site along with unique molecular identifiers. Priming for cDNA synthesis came from both the TCR alpha and TCR beta constant segments. Two PCR steps were used to amplify libraries, with sample barcodes and sequencing adapters being added in the second step. Sequencing of the libraries was done on either Illumina HiSeq 2500 (2x100 bp) or NovaSeq (2x150 bp). The original pipeline was this. MIGEC was used to demultiplex reads and collapse the reads into UMI consensus sequences, and MiXCR was used for V(D)J alignment. Vaccine-responding clonotypes were identified with edgeR using replicate PBMC samples, with FDR below 0.01 and a log2 fold change above 5 up to day 15 being required. CD4 or CD8 identity was assigned to each bulk clonotype according to whether the clonotype was present at higher abundance in the sequenced CD4 repertoire or the sequenced CD8 repertoire. TCRdb took the public reads, trimmed them with fastp at Q25, ran MiXCR for clone calling and kept in-frame beta chains. Every entry covers one CDR3 protein and lists the most common genes and DNA from its rows. The V and J calls and clone size are TCRdb's, not the authors'. The sample contains around 550,000 distinct CDR3 sequences, roughly 21% of them found a single time. Over 11% of the sample is taken by the ten largest.

This sample's treatment or condition label indicates: live attenuated yellow fever vaccine strain. Two biological replicates of bulk PBMCs were collected at each blood-draw timepoint. A standard Ficoll-Paque protocol was used to isolate PBMCs from peripheral blood. RNA was extracted with TriZol from bulk PBMCs, CD4 and CD8 fractions, and dextramer-positive and dextramer-negative fractions. This sequence uses TRBV5-1 and TRBJ2-7; the D gene assignment is ambiguous. The receptor was derived from a man aged 25 to 40 who received the YFV17D yellow fever vaccine. Sequencing used PBMCs, obtained 15 days after the yellow fever booster vaccination. The CDR3 here reads CASSLGLPDEQYF. The sequenced DNA is TGCGCCAGCAGCTTGGGACTGCCGGACGAGCAGTACTTC.